The 9 T cell receptor beta chains presented below share a single source sample, sequenced in a study of T cells in Graves' hyperthyroidism and ophthalmopathy. Authors of the study amplified TCR beta CDR3 regions from RNA transcripts. The HTBI primer set served for first-round RT-PCR of the TCR CDR3. MiXCR, run by TCRdb on the multiplex PCR reads, gives a single entry per CDR3 protein. Of about 510,000 distinct CDR3 sequences in the sample, approximately 14% were seen once. Source material: blood. All receptors come from a woman aged 40 to 55 with Graves' hyperthyroidism.

This sequence joins TRBV10-3 and TRBJ2-3; TRBD1 agrees at 9 bases. V lost 6 bases to trimming and J lost 0 bases; unmatched junction nucleotides: 4. Germline values: CDR1 ENHRY, CDR2 SYGVKD. CDR3 length: 15 amino acids. The CDR3 DNA follows: TGTGCCATCAGCACCGGGACAGGGAGCACAGATACGCAGTATTTT. It is translated as CAISTGTGSTDTQYF.

This clonotype appeared a few times. This chain joins TRBV6-1 and TRBJ2-3; TRBD1 agrees at 9 bases. The length of the CDR3 is 16 residues. J gave up 5 bases and V 5 bases, and 11 bases lay outside the gene matches. From germline, CDR1 is MNHNS and CDR2 SASEGT. Here the CDR3 reads CASSPTTGTGLDTQYF. CDR3 bases: TGTGCCAGCAGTCCGACCACCGGGACAGGGTTAGATACGCAGTATTTT.

Remarks on this clonotype: This may be a read error: a much more frequent sequence differs by one nucleotide. V and J are TRBV7-2 and TRBJ2-1; 8 positions match TRBD2. CDR3 length: 15 residues. The V segment lost 5 bases and the J segment 4 bases; nucleotides outside the gene matches: 7. CDR1 is SGHTA, CDR2 FQGNSA, per germline. The CDR3 DNA sequence: TGTGCCAGCAGCGCGGGACTAGGGGGGTACAATGAGCAGTTCTTC. Encoded protein: CASSAGLGGYNEQFF.

This clonotype was detected many times. The rearrangement links TRBV12-3 or TRBV12-4 to TRBJ2-4, with 11 bases identical to TRBD2. Trimming at V came to 5 bases and at J to 6 bases, leaving 0 bases not matched to a gene. This CDR3 region has 13 residues. The CDR3 DNA reads as TGTGCCAGCAGTACTAGCGGGAGAAACATTCAGTACTTC. This codes for CASSTSGRNIQYF.

Only a few counts were recorded for this clonotype. V usage is TRBV19 and J usage is TRBJ1-3; D gene ambiguous. The CDR3 extends over 15 amino acids. V was trimmed by 5 bases and J by 0 bases, leaving 11 bases between them. Germline V gene data show CDR1 as LNHDA and CDR2 as SQIVND (reference sequence). CDR3 bases: TGTGCCAGTAGTTCGTCGCTCATCTCTGGAAACACCATATATTTT. It encodes CASSSSLISGNTIYF.

CDR3 coding DNA: TGCGCCAGCAGCCAAGAGTCGAGGACTAAAAATGAGCAGTTCTTC. This translates into CASSQESRTKNEQFF. The chain uses TRBV4-1 and TRBJ2-1; D possibly corresponds to TRBD2 (6 bases). V lost 0 bases and J 7 bases, leaving 13 bases between the germline ends. CDR1 is MGHRA, CDR2 YSYEKL, per germline. The CDR3 contains 15 residues.

This clonotype was seen ten or more times. V gene TRBV7-9 combines with J gene TRBJ2-3, with 14 bases identical to TRBD2. Germline V gene sequence: CDR1 SEHNR, CDR2 FQNEAQ (reference sequence). CDR3 length equals 18 residues. The ends lost 4 bases at V and 3 bases at J; junction bases unmatched: 9. In DNA, the CDR3 is TGTGCCAGCAGCTCCTCACGGACTAGCGGGAGGAGGACAGATACGCAGTATTTT. Its translation: CASSSSRTSGRRTDTQYF. Based on the CDR3 plus reference TRBV7-9 and TRBJ2-3, the full variable domain is DTGVSQNPRHKITKRGQNVTFRCDPISEHNRLYWYRQTLGQGPEFLTYFQNEAQLEKSRLLSDRFSAERPKGSFSTLEIQRTEQGDSAMYLCASSSSRTSGRRTDTQYFGPGTRLTVL.

This clonotype was seen repeatedly, ten times or more. V is TRBV2 and J is TRBJ2-1; 7 nucleotides align to TRBD1. Germline CDR1 is SNHLY and CDR2 is FYNNEI. Trimming at V came to 7 bases and at J to 9 bases, leaving 15 bases not matched to a gene. This CDR3 has 15 residues. CDR3 protein: CASNYQTGPGLEQFF. The CDR3 DNA sequence: TGTGCCAGCAATTACCAGACAGGGCCCGGCCTTGAGCAGTTCTTC.

Many counts were recorded for this clonotype. The chain couples TRBV27 to TRBJ2-7; TRBD1 matches at 12 bases. The V and J ends lost 6 bases and 6 bases, in that order; junction bases with no gene match: 6. The CDR3 is 14 residues long. CDR1 is MNHEY and CDR2 is SMNVEV in the germline V gene (reference sequence). The CDR3 DNA sequence: TGTGCCAGCAGAAATCCGGGACAGGGGGCCGAGCAGTACTTC. Protein sequence: CASRNPGQGAEQYF.